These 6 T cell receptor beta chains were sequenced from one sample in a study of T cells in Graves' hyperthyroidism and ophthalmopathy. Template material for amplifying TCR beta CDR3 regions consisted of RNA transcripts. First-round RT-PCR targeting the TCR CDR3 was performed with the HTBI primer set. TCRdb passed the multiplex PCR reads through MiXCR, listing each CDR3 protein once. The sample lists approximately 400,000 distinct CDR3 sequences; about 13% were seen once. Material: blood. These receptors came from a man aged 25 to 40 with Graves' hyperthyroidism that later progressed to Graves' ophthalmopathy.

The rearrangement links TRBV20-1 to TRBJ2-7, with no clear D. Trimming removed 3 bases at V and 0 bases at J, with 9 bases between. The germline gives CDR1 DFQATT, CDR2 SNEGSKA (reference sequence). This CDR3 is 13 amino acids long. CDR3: CSASGSDSYEQYF. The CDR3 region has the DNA TGCAGTGCTAGTGGCTCCGACTCCTACGAGCAGTACTTC.

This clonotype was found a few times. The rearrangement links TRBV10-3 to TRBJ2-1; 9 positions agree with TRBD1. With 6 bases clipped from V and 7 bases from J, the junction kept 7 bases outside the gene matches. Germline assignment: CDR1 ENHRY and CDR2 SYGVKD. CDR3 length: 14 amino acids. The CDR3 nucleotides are TGTGCCATCAGCCCGGGACAGGGTCGGAATGAGCAGTTCTTC. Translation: CAISPGQGRNEQFF.

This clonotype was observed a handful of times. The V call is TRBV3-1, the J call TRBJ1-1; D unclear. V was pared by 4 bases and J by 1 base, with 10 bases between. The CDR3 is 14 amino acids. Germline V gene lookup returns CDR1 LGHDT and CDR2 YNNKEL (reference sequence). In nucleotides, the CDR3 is TGTGCCAGCAGCCCGAGTAATCCGAACACTGAAGCTTTCTTT. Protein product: CASSPSNPNTEAFF.

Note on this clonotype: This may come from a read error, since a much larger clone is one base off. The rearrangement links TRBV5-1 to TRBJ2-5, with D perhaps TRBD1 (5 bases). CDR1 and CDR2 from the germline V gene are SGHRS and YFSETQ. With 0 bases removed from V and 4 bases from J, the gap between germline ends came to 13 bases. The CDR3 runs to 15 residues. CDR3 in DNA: TGCGCCAGCAGCTTGGAGGCAGGGCGGCGAGAGACCCAGTACTTC. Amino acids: CASSLEAGRRETQYF.

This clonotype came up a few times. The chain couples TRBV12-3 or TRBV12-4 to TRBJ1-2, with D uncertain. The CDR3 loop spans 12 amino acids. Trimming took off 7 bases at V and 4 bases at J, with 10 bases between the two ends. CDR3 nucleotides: TGTGCCAGCATCTGGGGAGGCTATGGCTACACCTTC. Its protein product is CASIWGGYGYTF.

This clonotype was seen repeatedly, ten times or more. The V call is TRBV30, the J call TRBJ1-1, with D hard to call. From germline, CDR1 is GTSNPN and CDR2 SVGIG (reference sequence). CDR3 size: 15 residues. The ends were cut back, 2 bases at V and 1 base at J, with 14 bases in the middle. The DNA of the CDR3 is TGTGCCTGGAGTCCCCCGCGATGGGAGAACACTGAAGCTTTCTTT. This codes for CAWSPPRWENTEAFF. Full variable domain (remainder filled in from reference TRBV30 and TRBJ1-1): SQTIHQWPATLVQPVGSPLSLECTVEGTSNPNLYWYRQAAGRGLQLLFYSVGIGQISSEVPQNLSASRPQDRQFILSSKKLLLSDSGFYLCAWSPPRWENTEAFFGQGTRLTVV.